Listed here is a single TCR beta chain. TCRdb's table, derived via immunoSEQ multiplex PCR, lists solely in-frame clones and lacks some. In the table there are about 54,000 clones, roughly 85% of which are singletons. This sample stems from a study of T cell responses to AZD1222 COVID-19 vaccine. The CDR3 loop spans 13 amino acids. Trimming removed 2 bases from V and 2 bases from J, with 7 bases in between. Per germline, CDR1 MNHEY and CDR2 SVGEGT. The chain couples TRBV6-2 or TRBV6-3 to TRBJ2-7; D gene unclear. The TCR sequence derives from an adult in good health. The material was peripheral blood, obtained on day 0 of AZD1222 vaccination. This CDR3 is CASSYRDTYEQYF. The CDR3 DNA is TGTGCCAGCAGTTACAGGGATACCTACGAGCAGTACTTC.